The clone carrying this T cell receptor (beta chain) was seen a single time. The sample belongs to a study of a mutant IDH1 vaccine in newly diagnosed glioma. Looked up from germline, CDR1 is KGHSH and CDR2 is LQKENI. The CDR3 is 13 residues long. V lost 3 bases, J lost 6 bases, and 11 bases lay in between. Here immunoSEQ multiplex PCR was the method, and the copy in TCRdb shows in-frame clones only, minus some. Among about 46,000 clones listed, 86% were seen once. Time point given: baseline, week 1 (first vaccination visit). Treatment noted: pre-vaccination baseline after standard-of-care therapy. The sample in question was PBMCs, obtained from a glioma patient treated with radiotherapy, temozolomide or both. This rearrangement joins TRBV18 to TRBJ1-2; TRBD1 is a possible D gene (5 bases). This sequence was found in a man aged 40-49 years with glioma. CDR3 amino acids: CASSPQPQDGYTF. In nucleotides, the CDR3 is TGTGCCAGCTCACCGCAACCACAGGATGGCTACACCTTC.